The T cell receptor beta chain under discussion was sequenced for a study of blood T cell repertoires in COVID-19. Measured with immunoSEQ multiplex PCR; TCRdb has only the in-frame clones, and not every one. The table shows hundreds of thousands of clones, with around 90% occurring only once. This clonotype was sampled from a woman aged 45-65 years who had recovered from COVID-19. Sequencing was carried out using peripheral blood.

The CDR3 spells CASSKRQGHTDTQYF. CDR3 bases: TGTGCCAGCAGCAAACGACAGGGCCATACAGATACGCAGTATTTT. The gene calls are TRBV11-2 and TRBJ2-3; 7 nucleotides align to TRBD1. The CDR3 spans 15 residues. V was pared by 5 bases and J by 3 bases, with 8 bases of the junction left unmatched. Germline V CDR1 and CDR2: SGHAT, FQNNGV.